This T cell receptor beta chain was sequenced during a study of cytomegalovirus exposure and HLA in healthy donors. The CDR3 has 14 residues. Germline CDR1 reads SGHVS; CDR2 reads FNYEAQ. J was trimmed by 5 bases and V by 5 bases; bases with no gene match: 6. Participants comprised healthy donors of bone marrow. Turning to this clone: The target antigen is unknown.

Overall study findings and caveats: Within a later analysis, the majority of CMV-associated TCR beta chains appeared HLA-restricted.

Vbeta (60) and Jbeta (13) primers were used in the PCR. Here immunoSEQ multiplex PCR was the method, and the copy in TCRdb shows in-frame clones only, minus some. The table shows under 150,000 clones, with just under 90% occurring only once. The chain carries TRBV7-6 and TRBJ2-7; TRBD1 matches at 10 bases. This clonotype was sampled from a woman aged 25 to 45 in good health and CMV-seronegative. Sequenced input: PBMCs. The CDR3 bases are TGTGCCAGCAGCCCCCGACAGGGGGCAAACGAGCAGTACTTC. This translates into CASSPRQGANEQYF.